This T cell receptor (beta chain) was identified in a study of cytomegalovirus exposure and HLA in healthy donors. CDR1 and CDR2 (germline): SGHTS, YDEGEE. Germline trimming cut 3 bases from V and 3 bases from J; bases unmatched to any gene: 6. There are 16 residues in the CDR3. Study-wide points: In a later analysis, across HLA loci, associated TCR counts were highest for DRB1, lowest for HLA-C. Later on, analysis showed that most CMV-associated TCR beta chains appeared to be HLA-restricted. Diagnosis of cytomegalovirus status made by the classifier reportedly showed high specificity and sensitivity.

Healthy bone marrow donors made up the cohort. PCR primers comprised 60 Vbeta and 13 Jbeta primers. Produced via immunoSEQ multiplex PCR; TCRdb's table is partial and in-frame only. Among approximately 150,000 clones listed, approximately 80% were seen once. With regard to this clone: The antigen is undetermined.

The clonotype originates from a woman aged 30 to 39 in good health and CMV-seronegative. The source material was PBMCs. The V call is TRBV5-8, the J call TRBJ1-4; 9 nucleotides agree with TRBD1. The CDR3 reads CASSWGTGRANEKLFF. The CDR3 region has the DNA TGTGCCAGCAGCTGGGGGACAGGGAGGGCTAATGAAAAACTGTTTTTT.